The clone carrying this TCR beta chain showed up just a few times. The antigen is undetermined. The whole isolated RNA underwent reverse transcription, so sequencing captured expressed TCRB transcripts. About 1.01 million reads were obtained per stem cell-like memory T cell sample on average. Measured with immunoSEQ multiplex PCR; TCRdb has only the in-frame clones, and not every one. This table has about 42,000 clones, about half appearing once. Cells sorted by CD45RO/CCR7/CD25/CD127/CD95/CD27 comprised CD4+ naive, central memory, regulatory and stem cell-like memory cells. The data belong to a study of beta chain features in type 1 diabetes. Study-wide results and limits: cDNA-based reads could over-represent cells with high TCR expression.

The receptor was isolated from a woman in her 30s in good health. The sequencing sample was made of stem cell memory CD4+ T cells from blood.

The CDR3 sequence is CARIQLDRRKGNGYTF. The CDR3 nucleotides read TGTGCCAGAATACAGCTAGACCGGAGGAAGGGAAATGGCTACACCTTC. The chain has TRBV6-6 and TRBJ1-2; D is uncertain. Germline assignment: CDR1 MNHNY and CDR2 SVGAGI (reference sequence). Between the trimmed V and J ends, which lost 9 bases and 6 bases, there was a span of 26 bases. The CDR3 is 16 amino acids.